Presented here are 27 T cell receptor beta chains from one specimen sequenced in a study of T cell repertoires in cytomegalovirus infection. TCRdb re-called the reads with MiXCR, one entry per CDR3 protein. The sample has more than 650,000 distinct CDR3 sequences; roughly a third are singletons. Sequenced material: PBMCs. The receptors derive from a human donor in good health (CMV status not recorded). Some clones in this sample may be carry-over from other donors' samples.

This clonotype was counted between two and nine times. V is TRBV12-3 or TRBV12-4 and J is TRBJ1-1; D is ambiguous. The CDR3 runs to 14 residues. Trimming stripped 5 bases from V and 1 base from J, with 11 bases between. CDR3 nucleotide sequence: TGTGCCAGCAGTCTCGGACTGACGAACACTGAAGCTTTCTTT. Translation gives CASSLGLTNTEAFF.

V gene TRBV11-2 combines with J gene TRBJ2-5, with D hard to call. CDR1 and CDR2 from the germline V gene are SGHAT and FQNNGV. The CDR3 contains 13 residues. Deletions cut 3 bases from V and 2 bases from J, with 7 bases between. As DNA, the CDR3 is TGTGCCAGCAGCTTTAACGTTCAAGAGACCCAGTACTTC. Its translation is CASSFNVQETQYF. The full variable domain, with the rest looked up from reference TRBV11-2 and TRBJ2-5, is EAGVAQSPRYKIIEKRQSVAFWCNPISGHATLYWYQQILGQGPKLLIQFQNNGVVDDSQLPKDRFSAERLKGVDSTLKIQPAKLEDSAVYLCASSFNVQETQYFGPGTRLLVL.

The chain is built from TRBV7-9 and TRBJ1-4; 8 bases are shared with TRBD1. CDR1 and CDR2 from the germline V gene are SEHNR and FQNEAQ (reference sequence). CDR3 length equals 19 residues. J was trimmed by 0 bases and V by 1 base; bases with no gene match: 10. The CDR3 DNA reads TGTGCCAGCAGCTTAGACCGGACAGGGAACCCTGCAACTAATGAAAAACTGTTTTTT. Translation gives CASSLDRTGNPATNEKLFF.

The CDR3 region has the DNA TGTGCCAGCAGCTTGGCTGGGATCGCTGGAAACACCATATATTTT. Protein: CASSLAGIAGNTIYF. The chain uses TRBV7-2 and TRBJ1-3; D gene ambiguous. The CDR3 contains 15 residues. Trimming removed 3 bases at V and 2 bases at J, with 11 bases between. Germline-derived CDR1 and CDR2 are SGHTA and FQGNSA.

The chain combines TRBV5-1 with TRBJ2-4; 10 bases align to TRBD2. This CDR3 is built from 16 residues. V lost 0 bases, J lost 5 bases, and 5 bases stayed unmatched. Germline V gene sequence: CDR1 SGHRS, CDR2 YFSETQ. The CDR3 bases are TGCGCCAGCAGCTTGGGAACTAGCGGGGCCCAAAACATTCAGTACTTC. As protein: CASSLGTSGAQNIQYF.

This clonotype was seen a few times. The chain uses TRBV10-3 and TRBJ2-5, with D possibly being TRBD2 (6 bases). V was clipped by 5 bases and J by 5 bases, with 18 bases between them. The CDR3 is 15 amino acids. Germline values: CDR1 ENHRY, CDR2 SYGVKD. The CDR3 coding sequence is TGTGCCATCAGTAACCCCCGACAAGGGAGGGAGACCCAGTACTTC. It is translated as CAISNPRQGRETQYF.

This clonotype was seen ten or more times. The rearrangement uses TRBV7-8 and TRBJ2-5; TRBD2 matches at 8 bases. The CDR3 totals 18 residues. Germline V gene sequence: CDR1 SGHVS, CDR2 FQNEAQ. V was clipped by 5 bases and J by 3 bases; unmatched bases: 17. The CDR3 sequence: CASSKDRVPGTSEETQYF. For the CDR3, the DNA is TGTGCCAGCAGCAAAGATAGAGTTCCCGGGACTAGTGAAGAGACCCAGTACTTC.

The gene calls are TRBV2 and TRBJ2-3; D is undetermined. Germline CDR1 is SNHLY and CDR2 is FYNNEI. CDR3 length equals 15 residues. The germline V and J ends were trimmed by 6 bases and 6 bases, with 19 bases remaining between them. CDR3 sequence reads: CASSARSPAGDTQYF. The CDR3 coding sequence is TGTGCCAGCAGCGCTAGGAGCCCGGCTGGGGATACGCAGTATTTT.

The CDR3, as DNA: TGTGCCAGTAGCGCCGGGACAGGGAGAGGGCAGTACTTC. It encodes CASSAGTGRGQYF. The chain links TRBV19 to TRBJ2-7; the match to TRBD1 covers 9 bases. Trimming took 6 bases from V and 9 from J; bases not matched to a gene: 9. The CDR3 extends over 13 amino acids. Per the germline V gene, CDR1 is LNHDA and CDR2 is SQIVND (reference sequence).

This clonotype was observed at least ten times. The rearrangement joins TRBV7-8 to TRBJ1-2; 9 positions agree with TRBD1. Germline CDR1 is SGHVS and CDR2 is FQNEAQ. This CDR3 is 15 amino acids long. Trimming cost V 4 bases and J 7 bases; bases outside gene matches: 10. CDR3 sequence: CASSSLAGTGTGYTF. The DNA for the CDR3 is TGTGCCAGCAGCTCCCTAGCCGGGACAGGGACTGGCTACACCTTC.

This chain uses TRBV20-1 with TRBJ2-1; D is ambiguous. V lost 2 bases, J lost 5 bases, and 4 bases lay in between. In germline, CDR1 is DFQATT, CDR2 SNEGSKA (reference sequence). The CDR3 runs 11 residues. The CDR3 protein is CSARQDNEQFF. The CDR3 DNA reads TGCAGTGCTAGACAGGACAATGAGCAGTTCTTC.

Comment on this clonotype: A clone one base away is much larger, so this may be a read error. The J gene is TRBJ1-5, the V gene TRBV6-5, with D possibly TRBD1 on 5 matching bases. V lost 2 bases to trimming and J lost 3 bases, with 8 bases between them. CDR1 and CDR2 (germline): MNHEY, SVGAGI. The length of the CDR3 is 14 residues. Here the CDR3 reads CASSYAGTNQPQHF. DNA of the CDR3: TGTGCCAGCAGTTACGCAGGGACCAATCAGCCCCAGCATTTT.

The CDR3 region is CATSDPGQGNYEQYF. The DNA of the CDR3 is TGTGCCACCAGTGATCCGGGACAGGGAAACTACGAGCAGTACTTC. The chain recombines TRBV24-1 with TRBJ2-7, with 9 bases matching TRBD1. The V gene end was trimmed by 3 bases and the J gene end by 3 bases; junction bases not matched to a gene: 5. CDR1 is KGHDR and CDR2 is SFDVKD in the germline V gene. The CDR3 contains 15 residues.

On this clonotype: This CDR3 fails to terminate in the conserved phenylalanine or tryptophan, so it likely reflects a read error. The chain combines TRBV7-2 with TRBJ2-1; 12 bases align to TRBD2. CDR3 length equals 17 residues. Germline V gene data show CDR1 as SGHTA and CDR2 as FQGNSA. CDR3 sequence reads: CASSPPGTSGYYNVQFL. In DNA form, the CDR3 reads TGTGCCAGCAGCCCTCCCGGGACTAGCGGGTACTACAATGTGCAGTTCCTC.

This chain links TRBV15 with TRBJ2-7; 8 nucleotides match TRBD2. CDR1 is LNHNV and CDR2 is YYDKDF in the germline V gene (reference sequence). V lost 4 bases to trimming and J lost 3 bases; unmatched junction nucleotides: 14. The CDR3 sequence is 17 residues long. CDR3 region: CATSIYSTSGEDYEQYF. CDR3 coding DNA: TGTGCCACCAGCATTTACTCAACTAGCGGTGAAGACTACGAGCAGTACTTC.

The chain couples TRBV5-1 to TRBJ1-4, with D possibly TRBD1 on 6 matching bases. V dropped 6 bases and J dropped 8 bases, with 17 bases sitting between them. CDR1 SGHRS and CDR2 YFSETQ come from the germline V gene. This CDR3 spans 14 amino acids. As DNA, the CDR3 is TGCGCCAGCAAGGGGGGCCCCGAGGACGAAAAACTGTTTTTT. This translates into CASKGGPEDEKLFF.

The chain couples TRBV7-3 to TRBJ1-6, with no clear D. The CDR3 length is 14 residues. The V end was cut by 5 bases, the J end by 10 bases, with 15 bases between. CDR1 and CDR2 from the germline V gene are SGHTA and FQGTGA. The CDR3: CASSPQHGISPLHF. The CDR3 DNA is TGTGCCAGCAGCCCCCAACATGGGATCTCACCCCTCCACTTT.

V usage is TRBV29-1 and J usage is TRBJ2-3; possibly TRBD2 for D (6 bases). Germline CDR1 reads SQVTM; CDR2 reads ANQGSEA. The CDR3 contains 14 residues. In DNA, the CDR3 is TGCAACGTCGCCGGAGGGAGAGAGGCAGATACGCAGTATTTT. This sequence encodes CNVAGGREADTQYF.

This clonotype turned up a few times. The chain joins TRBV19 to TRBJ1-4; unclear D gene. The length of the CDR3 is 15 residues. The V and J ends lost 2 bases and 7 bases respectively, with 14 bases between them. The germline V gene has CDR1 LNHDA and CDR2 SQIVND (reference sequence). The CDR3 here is CASSITTPGGEKLFF. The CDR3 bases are TGTGCCAGTAGTATAACAACCCCCGGCGGTGAAAAACTGTTTTTT.

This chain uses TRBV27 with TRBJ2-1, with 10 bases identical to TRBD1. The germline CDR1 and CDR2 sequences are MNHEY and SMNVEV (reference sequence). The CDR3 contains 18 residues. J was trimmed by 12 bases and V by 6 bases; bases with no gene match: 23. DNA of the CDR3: TGTGCCAGCAGAGGGGTGACTCGCCGGGACAGGGGCCTTTTTAGGCAGTTCTTC. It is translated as CASRGVTRRDRGLFRQFF.

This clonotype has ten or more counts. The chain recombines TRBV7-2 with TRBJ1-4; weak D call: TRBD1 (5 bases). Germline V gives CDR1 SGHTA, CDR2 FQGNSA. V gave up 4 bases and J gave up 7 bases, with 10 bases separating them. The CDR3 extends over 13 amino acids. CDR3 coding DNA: TGTGCCAGCAGCTCCGGGGGGGGTGAAAAACTGTTTTTT. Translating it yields CASSSGGGEKLFF.

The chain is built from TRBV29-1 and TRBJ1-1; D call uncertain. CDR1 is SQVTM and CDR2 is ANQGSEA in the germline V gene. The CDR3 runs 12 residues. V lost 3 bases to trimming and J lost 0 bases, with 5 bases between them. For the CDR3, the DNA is TGCAGCGTTGACAGCTTGAACACTGAAGCTTTCTTT. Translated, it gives CSVDSLNTEAFF.

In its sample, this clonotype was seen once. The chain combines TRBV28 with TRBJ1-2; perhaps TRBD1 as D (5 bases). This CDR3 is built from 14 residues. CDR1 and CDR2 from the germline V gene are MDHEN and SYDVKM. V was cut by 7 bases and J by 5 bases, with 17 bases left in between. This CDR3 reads CASIFVGVWYGYTF. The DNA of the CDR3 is TGTGCCAGCATTTTCGTAGGGGTTTGGTATGGCTACACCTTC.

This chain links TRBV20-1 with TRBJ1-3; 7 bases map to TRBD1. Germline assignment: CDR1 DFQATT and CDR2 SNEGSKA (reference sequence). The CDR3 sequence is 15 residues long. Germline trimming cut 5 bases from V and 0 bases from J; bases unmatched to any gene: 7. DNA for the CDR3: TGCAGTGCTCGAACAGGGGCCGACTCTGGAAACACCATATATTTT. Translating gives CSARTGADSGNTIYF.

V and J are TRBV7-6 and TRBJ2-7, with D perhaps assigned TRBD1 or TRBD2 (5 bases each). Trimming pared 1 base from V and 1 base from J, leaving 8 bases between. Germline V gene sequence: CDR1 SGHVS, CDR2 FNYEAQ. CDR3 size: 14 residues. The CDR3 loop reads CASSLGDASYEQYF. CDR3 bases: TGTGCCAGCAGCTTAGGGGACGCTTCCTACGAGCAGTACTTC.

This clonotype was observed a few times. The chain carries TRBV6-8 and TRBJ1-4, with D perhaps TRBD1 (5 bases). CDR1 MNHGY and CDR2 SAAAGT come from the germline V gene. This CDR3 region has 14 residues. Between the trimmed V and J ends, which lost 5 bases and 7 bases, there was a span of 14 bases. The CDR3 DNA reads TGTGCCAGCAGTCAGGGAGGTAGCGGTGAAAAACTGTTTTTT. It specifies CASSQGGSGEKLFF.

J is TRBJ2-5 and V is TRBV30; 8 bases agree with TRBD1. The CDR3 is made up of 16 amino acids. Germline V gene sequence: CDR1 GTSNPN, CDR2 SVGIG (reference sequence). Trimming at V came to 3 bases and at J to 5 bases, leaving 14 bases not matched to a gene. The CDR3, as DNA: TGTGCCTGGAGGGGACACGGACAGGGTTTATCGGAGACCCAGTACTTC. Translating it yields CAWRGHGQGLSETQYF.